These 4 T cell receptor beta chains share one sample of origin, sequenced in a study of shared clonotypes between healthy human individuals. Measured with immunoSEQ multiplex PCR; TCRdb has only the in-frame clones, and not every one. The sample contains about 1.5 million clones, about 98% of which appear only once. Sequences were obtained from naive CD4+ T cells sorted from blood. Indicated subset: CD45RA+ positively selected. All receptors come from a man aged 25 to 40 in good health.

The V and J genes are TRBV9 and TRBJ1-3, with 7 bases matching TRBD1. Germline lookup yields CDR1 SGDLS and CDR2 YYNGEE. The CDR3 has 15 amino acids. J lost 0 bases, V lost 3 bases, and 3 bases had no gene match. In DNA, the CDR3 is TGTGCCAGCAGCGCGGGGACAGACTCTGGAAACACCATATATTTT. It translates to CASSAGTDSGNTIYF.

This sequence joins TRBV5-1 and TRBJ1-1; D remains unclear. This CDR3 has 16 amino acids. Germline V gene data show CDR1 as SGHRS and CDR2 as YFSETQ. Trimming took off 1 base at V and 0 bases at J, with 13 bases between the two ends. The DNA of the CDR3 is TGCGCCAGCAGCTTGCTGATTGGAGGCATGAACACTGAAGCTTTCTTT. This encodes CASSLLIGGMNTEAFF. Complete variable domain (other parts from reference TRBV5-1 and TRBJ1-1): KAGVTQTPRYLIKTRGQQVTLSCSPISGHRSVSWYQQTPGQGLQFLFEYFSETQRNKGNFPGRFSGRQFSNSRSEMNVSTLELGDSALYLCASSLLIGGMNTEAFFGQGTRLTVV.

This chain joins TRBV18 and TRBJ1-1; 8 positions agree with TRBD1. J was trimmed by 5 bases and V by 3 bases; bases with no gene match: 5. Germline assignment: CDR1 KGHSH and CDR2 LQKENI. The CDR3 has 14 residues. The CDR3 spells CASSPADRDTEAFF. For the CDR3, the DNA is TGTGCCAGCTCACCTGCGGACAGGGATACTGAAGCTTTCTTT.

Concerning this clone itself: Within the sample, other DNA sequences also encode this same CDR3. The chain uses TRBV29-1 and TRBJ2-7; D remains ambiguous. Trimming shortened V by 3 bases and J by 3 bases, and 18 bases separated the two germline ends. Germline lookup yields CDR1 SQVTM and CDR2 ANQGSEA. The CDR3 contains 15 residues. The CDR3 spells CSVEVRKPDHYEQYF. The CDR3 DNA reads TGCAGCGTTGAGGTCCGCAAACCTGACCACTACGAGCAGTACTTC.